This record covers a single T cell receptor beta chain. This clonotype was seen repeatedly, ten times or more. No cognate antigen has been identified for it. No per-base quality is available; no much larger clone lies one base away. The source of the sample is a study of T cells after yellow fever vaccination (dated by TCRdb to between 2018 and 2021). About the study as a whole: Libraries from fractions with low cell numbers were prepared with the SMART-Seq v4 Ultra Low Input RNA kit. To follow T-cell clones before and after primary and booster YFV17D yellow fever vaccination, bulk TCR alpha and beta repertoires were sequenced over time. Two healthy male donors, one aged 18 to 30 and one aged 30 to 40 years, made up the cohort. Blood was collected at multiple timepoints before and after primary and secondary immunization, and bulk PBMC replicates and cell subsets were isolated. On the study overall, not on this receptor specifically: A small share of clonotypes occurred in both CD4 and CD8 compartments, likely arising from convergent recombination. Because only a couple of donors were included in the study, the extent to which the findings can be generalized is limited. Most clones expanded after primary vaccination were re-detected after the booster (96% of CD4 and around 86% of CD8), suggesting broad memory maintenance. Because abundant contaminating clonotypes from the bulk population could be contained in FACS-sorted repertoires, computational filtering was required. Compared with the primary T-cell response, the secondary T-cell response was faster but weaker, reaching its peak on day 5 rather than on day 15.

The treatment or condition label of this sample denotes: live attenuated yellow fever vaccine strain. A standard Ficoll-Paque protocol was used to isolate PBMCs from peripheral blood. Dynabeads CD4 and CD8 positive selection kits were used to isolate the CD4 and CD8 T-cell fractions. RNA was extracted with TriZol from bulk PBMCs, CD4 and CD8 fractions, and dextramer-positive and dextramer-negative fractions. TCRdb records Illumina NovaSeq 6000 as the sequencer. TCR cDNA was synthesized by 5'RACE template switching, through which a universal primer site and unique molecular identifiers were introduced. Priming for cDNA synthesis came from both the TCR alpha and TCR beta constant segments. Library amplification used two PCR steps, and the second PCR step added sample barcodes and sequencing adapters. Libraries were sequenced on Illumina HiSeq 2500 (2x100 bp) or NovaSeq (2x150 bp). In the source study's methods: Demultiplexing of reads and collapsing into UMI consensus sequences were performed with MIGEC, and V(D)J alignment was carried out with MiXCR. Vaccine-responding clonotypes were defined with edgeR using replicate PBMC samples, requiring FDR below 0.01 and a log2 fold change above 5 up to day 15. Bulk clonotypes were assigned CD4 or CD8 identity according to which sequenced CD4 or CD8 repertoire held them at higher abundance. Starting from the raw public reads, TCRdb applied fastp trimming at Q25, assembled clones with MiXCR and retained in-frame beta chains. Under each unique CDR3 protein, matching rows form one entry showing the most common genes and DNA. The V and J calls and clone size come from TCRdb's table, not from the authors' own analysis. This sample has about 220,000 distinct CDR3 sequences in its table, and 3% to 4% of those were observed once. The ten biggest clones cover less than 3.5% of the sample.

The sample was CD4+ T cells sorted from PBMCs, taken 10 days after the yellow fever booster vaccination. The TCR sequence derives from a man aged 18 to 30 who received the YFV17D yellow fever vaccine.

The CDR3 region reads CASSLGQGLGNQPQHF. The sequence in DNA is TGTGCCAGCAGCTTAGGACAGGGGCTGGGCAATCAGCCCCAGCATTTT. The V and J segments used are TRBV7-8 and TRBJ1-5; 8 middle bases align to TRBD1. CDR3 length: 16 amino acids, cysteine to phenylalanine. The sequence is cut down to CDR3 DNA, 48 bases in frame from base 1. Germline trimming: 1 base from V, 2 bases from J; junction bases outside gene matches: 4. From the germline V gene, CDR1 is SGHVS and CDR2 is FQNEAQ.